These T cell receptor beta chains were read from a single sample in a study of radiation and T cells in renal cell carcinoma. Generated by immunoSEQ multiplex PCR, the TCRdb table keeps only in-frame clones and is missing some. The sample shows about 78,000 clones, about 89% of them seen only once. This sample comprised blood, obtained from a patient whose treatment included radiotherapy and nephrectomy. The receptors here all came from a woman in her 70s with renal cell carcinoma. Each CDR3 is given with its conserved first and last residue. Each record gives: V gene, J gene, CDR3 length, CDR3 protein.

>TRBV5-1|TRBJ2-5|15
CASSLVAGSQETQYF
>TRBV6-1|TRBJ1-2|15
CASSGLWAGHYGYTF
>TRBV5-4|TRBJ1-1|13
CASSSDGDTEAFF
>TRBV20-1|TRBJ2-3|11
CSAVGADTQYF
>TRBV11-2|TRBJ2-7|15
CASSLGINALYEQYF
>TRBV7-2|TRBJ1-2|16
CASSSRTGAGNYGYTF
>TRBV7-2|TRBJ2-1|16
CASSLPSGGFSGEQFF
>TRBV5-6|TRBJ2-1|14
CASSLGLAGDEQFF
>TRBV7-2|TRBJ2-1|13
CASSRSGQNEQFF
>TRBV7-2|TRBJ1-2|13
CASSLREDTGYTF
>TRBV28|TRBJ2-6|17
CASSRGGIPSGANVLTF
>TRBV7-2|TRBJ2-6|17
CASTPGVATSGANVLTF
>TRBV27|TRBJ1-3|14
CASSLVGPGNTIYF
>TRBV29-1|TRBJ1-5|15
CSVEGEGGSNQPQHF